A selection of T cell receptor beta chains follows, all from one sample in a study of regulatory T cells in long-lasting Graves disease. TCRdb analysed the multiplex PCR reads with MiXCR anew, one entry per CDR3 protein. The sample has under 500,000 distinct CDR3 sequences, around 20% seen once. The sample consisted of peripheral blood mononuclear cells (PBMCs), taken when the disease was refractory, from a patient treated with antithyroid drugs. Source of these receptors: a female donor with Graves disease. The CDR3 runs from the conserved cysteine through the conserved F or W. A D gene is named only where the DNA matches it firmly. Some rows have no size entry. The others give once, few or many, or a class for an expanded clone.

size: once
V: TRBV4-1
J: TRBJ1-5
D: NA
DNA: TGCGCCAGCAGCCAAGATATGGCCGTCAATCAGCCCCAGCATTTT
CDR3: CASSQDMAVNQPQHF

size: NA
V: TRBV13
J: TRBJ2-1
D: TRBD2
DNA: TGTGCCAGCAGCTTAGGTAGCGGGAGATACAATGAGCAGTTCTTC
CDR3: CASSLGSGRYNEQFF

size: NA
V: TRBV28
J: TRBJ2-1
D: NA
DNA: TGTGCCAGCTTTACTGGGGGGTCCCTCTACAATGAGCAGTTCTTC
CDR3: CASFTGGSLYNEQFF

size: NA
V: TRBV20-1
J: TRBJ2-7
D: NA
DNA: TGCAGTGCTAGGGATCTGGGGGGAGGCTACGAGCAGTACTTC
CDR3: CSARDLGGGYEQYF

size: many
V: TRBV30
J: TRBJ1-2
D: NA
DNA: TGTGCCTGGAACGGGGGCCATGGCTACACCTTC
CDR3: CAWNGGHGYTF

size: many
V: TRBV27
J: TRBJ2-7
D: TRBD2
DNA: TGTGCCAGCAGTAGAGCGGGAGGTTCCTACGAGCAGTACTTC
CDR3: CASSRAGGSYEQYF

size: NA
V: TRBV28
J: TRBJ2-7
D: NA
DNA: TGTGCCAGCTCCAAATTGGGAGGCCTGAGAAGGGAGCAGTACTTC
CDR3: CASSKLGGLRREQYF

size: few
V: TRBV28
J: TRBJ1-2
D: NA
DNA: TGTGCCAGCAGTTTATCGGCAGGGAGCAACTATGGCTACACCTTC
CDR3: CASSLSAGSNYGYTF

size: many
V: TRBV2
J: TRBJ2-7
D: TRBD2
DNA: TGTGCCAGCAGTGAAGCACCCCGGGACTACCACCTCTCCTACGAGCAGTACTTC
CDR3: CASSEAPRDYHLSYEQYF

size: NA
V: TRBV12-3/TRBV12-4
J: TRBJ2-2
D: NA
DNA: TGTGCCAACAGTTTTATACCCCGAAACGCCGGGGAGCTGTTTTTT
CDR3: CANSFIPRNAGELFF

size: few
V: TRBV28
J: TRBJ1-5
D: NA
DNA: TGTGCCAGTAGTTTATTGTCAGGGAATGGCAATCAGCCCCAGCATTTT
CDR3: CASSLLSGNGNQPQHF

size: NA
V: TRBV12-3/TRBV12-4
J: TRBJ2-7
D: TRBD1
DNA: TGTGCCAGCAGTGATGGGACAGCTCCCTACGAGCAGTACTTC
CDR3: CASSDGTAPYEQYF

size: many
V: TRBV7-2
J: TRBJ2-7
D: NA
DNA: TGTGCCAGCAGTCCAGGGAGTTTGGCTTACGAGCAGTACTTC
CDR3: CASSPGSLAYEQYF

size: many
V: TRBV27
J: TRBJ1-2
D: NA
DNA: TGTGCCAGCAGTCCTCGCGGGGCTAACTATGGCTACACCTTC
CDR3: CASSPRGANYGYTF

size: few
V: TRBV19
J: TRBJ1-5
D: NA
DNA: TGTGCCAGTAGTGCAGGGTGGGGCAATCAGCCCCAGCATTTT
CDR3: CASSAGWGNQPQHF

size: once
V: TRBV2
J: TRBJ2-1
D: NA
DNA: TGTGCCAGCAGTGAGGTGAACGGAGCATACAATGAGCAGTTCTTC
CDR3: CASSEVNGAYNEQFF

size: NA
V: TRBV13
J: TRBJ2-1
D: NA
DNA: TGTGCCAGCAGCTCCCCCCGTGGGGACTACAATGAGCAGTTCTTC
CDR3: CASSSPRGDYNEQFF

size: many
V: TRBV28
J: TRBJ1-2
D: NA
DNA: TGTGCCAGCAGTTTTTCCGGGGCTGGGTATGGCTACACCTTC
CDR3: CASSFSGAGYGYTF

size: NA
V: TRBV5-1
J: TRBJ2-2
D: TRBD2
DNA: TGCGCCAGCAGCTTAGCGGGGATGACCGGGGAGCTGTTTTTT
CDR3: CASSLAGMTGELFF

size: many
V: TRBV29-1
J: TRBJ2-7
D: NA
DNA: TGCAGCGTTGAAGAGTCAGGGGTCACTCGCGAGCAGTACTTC
CDR3: CSVEESGVTREQYF

size: NA
V: TRBV4-1
J: TRBJ2-2
D: NA
DNA: TGCGCCAGCAGCCAACAAGGGTTTAACACCGGGGAGCTGTTTTTT
CDR3: CASSQQGFNTGELFF

size: NA
V: TRBV20-1
J: TRBJ2-7
D: TRBD1
DNA: TGCAGCGCAAAGACAGGGGGCCGAAATCTAGACTACGAGCAGTACTTC
CDR3: CSAKTGGRNLDYEQYF

size: few
V: TRBV20-1
J: TRBJ1-6
D: NA
DNA: TGCAGTGCTAGTCGGGGGGGACAAGATAATTCACCCCTCCACTTT
CDR3: CSASRGGQDNSPLHF

size: many
V: TRBV20-1
J: TRBJ1-4
D: NA
DNA: TGCAGTGCTAGAGGTGATGGGGGGACCCGACTGTTTTTT
CDR3: CSARGDGGTRLFF

size: NA
V: TRBV20-1
J: TRBJ2-5
D: NA
DNA: TGCAGTGCTAGAGAGGGGACGCGCCAAGAGACCCAGTACTTC
CDR3: CSAREGTRQETQYF

size: few
V: TRBV20-1
J: TRBJ1-6
D: NA
DNA: TGCAGTGCCGTTCAAAGCAGTGCTCTTTATAATTCACCCCTCCACTTT
CDR3: CSAVQSSALYNSPLHF

size: many
V: TRBV15
J: TRBJ1-4
D: TRBD1
DNA: TGTGCCACCAGCAAGGACAGGCAGGGGTCTAATGAAAAACTGTTTTTT
CDR3: CATSKDRQGSNEKLFF

size: few
V: TRBV12-5
J: TRBJ2-2
D: NA
DNA: TGTGCTAGTGGTTTGAACTATTTCCCCGGGGGTCTGTTTTTT
CDR3: CASGLNYFPGGLFF

size: NA
V: TRBV6-2/TRBV6-3
J: TRBJ1-6
D: NA
DNA: TGTGCCAGCAGTTATACCGCTTATAATTCACCCCTCCACTTT
CDR3: CASSYTAYNSPLHF

size: few
V: TRBV7-3
J: TRBJ1-1
D: NA
DNA: TGTGCCAGCAGCTTAGAGGGGATGACAGGGAACACTGAAGCTTTCTTT
CDR3: CASSLEGMTGNTEAFF

size: NA
V: TRBV7-2
J: TRBJ2-1
D: NA
DNA: TGTGCCAGCAGCTTCAGGGGTCATGAGCAGTTCTTC
CDR3: CASSFRGHEQFF

size: few
V: TRBV12-5
J: TRBJ2-4
D: TRBD1
DNA: TGTGCTAGTGGGATATTCACAGGGGCCGGAGGCAAACCACCACGGGACGAAAACATTCAGTACTTC
CDR3: CASGIFTGAGGKPPRDENIQYF

size: many
V: TRBV28
J: TRBJ2-4
D: TRBD1
DNA: TGTGCCAGCAGTAACAGGGGAGATGGAGCCAAAAACATTCAGTACTTC
CDR3: CASSNRGDGAKNIQYF